This T cell receptor beta chain was sequenced for a study of T cells in Graves' hyperthyroidism and ophthalmopathy. Amplification of TCR beta CDR3 regions used RNA as the template. First-round RT-PCR with HTBI primers amplified the TCR CDR3 region. TCRdb re-derived calls from the multiplex PCR reads in MiXCR, one entry per CDR3 protein. The profile shows around 480,000 distinct CDR3 sequences, about 15% of them singletons. The V end lost 5 bases, the J end lost 6 bases, and 10 bases lay between the germline ends. The CDR3 has 13 amino acids. CDR1 is MGHRA, CDR2 YSYEKL, per germline. The authors took PBMCs from 10 ml fresh peripheral blood.

The chain joins TRBV4-1 to TRBJ2-2, with D maybe TRBD1 (6 bases). Specimen: blood. This sequence was found in a woman younger than 30 with Graves' hyperthyroidism. CDR3 residues: CASSSYRAGELFF. As DNA, the CDR3 is TGCGCCAGCAGCAGCTACAGGGCCGGGGAGCTGTTTTTT.